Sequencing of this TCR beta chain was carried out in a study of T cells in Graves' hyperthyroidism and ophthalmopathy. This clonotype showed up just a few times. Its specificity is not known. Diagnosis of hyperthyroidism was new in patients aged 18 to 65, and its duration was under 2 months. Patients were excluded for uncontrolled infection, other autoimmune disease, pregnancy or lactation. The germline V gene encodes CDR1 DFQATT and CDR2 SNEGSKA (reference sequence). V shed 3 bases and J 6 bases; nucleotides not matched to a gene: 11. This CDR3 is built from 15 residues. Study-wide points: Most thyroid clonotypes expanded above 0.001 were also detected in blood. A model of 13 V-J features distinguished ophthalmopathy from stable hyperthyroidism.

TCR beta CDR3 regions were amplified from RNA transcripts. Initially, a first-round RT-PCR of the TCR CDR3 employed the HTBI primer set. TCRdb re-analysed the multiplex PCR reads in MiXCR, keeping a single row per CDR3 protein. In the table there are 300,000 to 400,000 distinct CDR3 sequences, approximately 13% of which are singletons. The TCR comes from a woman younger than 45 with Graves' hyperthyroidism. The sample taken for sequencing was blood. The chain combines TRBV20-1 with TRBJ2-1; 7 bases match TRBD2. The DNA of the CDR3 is TGCAGTGCTAGGGAACCGGGACTAATCGCCAATGAGCAGTTCTTC. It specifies CSAREPGLIANEQFF.